The present T cell receptor (beta chain) was sequenced within a study of radiation and T cells in renal cell carcinoma. Specified time point: blood 4 weeks post-SBRT, at nephrectomy. Treatment indicated: 15 Gy SBRT to primary tumor, nephrectomy 4 weeks later. TCRdb keeps only in-frame clones here, not all; method: immunoSEQ multiplex PCR. Among roughly 80,000 clones listed, approximately 87% were seen once. Material: blood, obtained from a patient whose treatment included radiotherapy and nephrectomy. This receptor was obtained from a woman aged 60-75 years with renal cell carcinoma.

CDR3 residues: CASSAGQGAEQYF. The CDR3 DNA reads as TGCGCCAGCAGCGCGGGACAGGGGGCCGAGCAGTACTTC. This chain connects TRBV5-1 to TRBJ2-7; 12 bases fit TRBD1. CDR1 is SGHRS and CDR2 is YFSETQ in the germline V gene. V gave up 4 bases and J gave up 6 bases; unmatched junction bases: 2. CDR3 length: 13 residues.